The rows below give T cell receptor beta chains drawn from one sample of a study of blood T cell repertoires in COVID-19. The repertoire was sequenced with immunoSEQ multiplex PCR; TCRdb's copy has only in-frame clones and lacks some. The sample holds about 220,000 clones, about 88% seen once. Specimen: peripheral blood. Receptors originate from a man between 45 and 60 years old who had recovered from COVID-19. CDR3s include the opening cysteine and the closing phenylalanine or tryptophan. The order of the fields is clone size, D gene, V gene, J gene, CDR3 protein, CDR3 DNA. The D gene is left open where the match is weak. Some rows mark clone size as missing; the rest say once, few, many or name a class of expanded clone.

>many|NA|TRBV6-2/TRBV6-3|TRBJ2-2
CASSRSTGELFF
TGTGCCAGCAGTCGTAGCACCGGGGAGCTGTTTTTT
>NA|TRBD1|TRBV18|TRBJ1-6
CASSPTGTAYNSPLHF
TGTGCCAGCTCACCCACCGGGACAGCCTATAATTCACCCCTCCACTTT
>NA|TRBD2|TRBV2|TRBJ2-1
CASRGTSGSYDNEQFF
TGTGCCAGCAGGGGGACTAGCGGGAGCTACGACAATGAGCAGTTCTTC
>NA|NA|TRBV7-8|TRBJ2-3
CASSLPVVDTQYF
TGTGCCAGCAGCTTACCTGTCGTGGATACGCAGTATTTT
>NA|TRBD2|TRBV2|TRBJ2-1
CASRTLAGRGGQFF
TGTGCCAGCAGGACCCTAGCGGGCCGAGGAGGGCAGTTCTTC
>few|NA|TRBV28|TRBJ2-5
CASSFPRETQYF
TGTGCCAGCAGTTTTCCGCGAGAGACCCAGTACTTC
>NA|NA|TRBV12-3/TRBV12-4|TRBJ2-5
CASSRGAQETQYF
TGTGCCAGCAGTCGGGGGGCCCAAGAGACCCAGTACTTC
>NA|TRBD1|TRBV19|TRBJ2-7
CASSPDRGVYEQYF
TGTGCCAGTAGCCCCGACAGGGGGGTGTACGAGCAGTACTTC
>NA|NA|TRBV9|TRBJ2-5
CASSRTMAQGTQYF
TGTGCCAGCAGCCGGACTATGGCGCAGGGGACCCAGTACTTC
>NA|TRBD2|TRBV19|TRBJ2-1
CASSLSASGRGEQFF
TGTGCCAGTAGTTTATCCGCTAGCGGGAGAGGTGAGCAGTTCTTC
>NA|TRBD1|TRBV5-1|TRBJ2-7
CASSPWTGLSSYEQYF
TGCGCCAGCAGCCCCTGGACAGGCCTAAGCTCCTACGAGCAGTACTTC